This T cell receptor beta chain stems from a study of blood T cell repertoires in COVID-19. In the authors' methods: Reference gene primer amplification in the assay estimated nucleated cell counts. The assay was immunoSEQ multiplex PCR, and TCRdb's table has in-frame clones only and misses some. V and J calls and clone size follow that table, whereas D and trimming were derived from the DNA. This sample has some 87,000 clones, with about 80% found just once. The CDR3 length is 15 residues. Germline CDR1 LNHDA, CDR2 SQIVND (reference sequence). V shed 3 bases and J 3 bases; nucleotides not matched to a gene: 4.

This chain links TRBV19 with TRBJ2-1, with 8 bases identical to TRBD2. The TCR originated in a human donor in a cohort sampled during active COVID-19. Sequenced: peripheral blood. The CDR3 coding sequence is TGTGCCAGTAGTATGATAGCGGGGCGCTACAATGAGCAGTTCTTC. Translated, it gives CASSMIAGRYNEQFF.